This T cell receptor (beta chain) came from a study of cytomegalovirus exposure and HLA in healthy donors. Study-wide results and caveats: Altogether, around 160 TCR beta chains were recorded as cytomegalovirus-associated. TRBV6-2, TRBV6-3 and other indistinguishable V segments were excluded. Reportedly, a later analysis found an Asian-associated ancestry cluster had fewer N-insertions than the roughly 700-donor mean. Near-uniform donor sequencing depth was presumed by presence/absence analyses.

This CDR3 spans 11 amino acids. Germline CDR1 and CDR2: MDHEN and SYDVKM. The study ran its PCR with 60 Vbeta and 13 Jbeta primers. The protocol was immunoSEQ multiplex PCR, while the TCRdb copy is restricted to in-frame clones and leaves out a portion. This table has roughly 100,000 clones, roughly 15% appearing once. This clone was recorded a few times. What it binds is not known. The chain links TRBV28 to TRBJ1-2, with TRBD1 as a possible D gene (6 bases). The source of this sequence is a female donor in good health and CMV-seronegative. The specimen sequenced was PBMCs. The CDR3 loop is CAAETGYGYTF. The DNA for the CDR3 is TGTGCGGCCGAGACAGGATATGGCTACACCTTC.